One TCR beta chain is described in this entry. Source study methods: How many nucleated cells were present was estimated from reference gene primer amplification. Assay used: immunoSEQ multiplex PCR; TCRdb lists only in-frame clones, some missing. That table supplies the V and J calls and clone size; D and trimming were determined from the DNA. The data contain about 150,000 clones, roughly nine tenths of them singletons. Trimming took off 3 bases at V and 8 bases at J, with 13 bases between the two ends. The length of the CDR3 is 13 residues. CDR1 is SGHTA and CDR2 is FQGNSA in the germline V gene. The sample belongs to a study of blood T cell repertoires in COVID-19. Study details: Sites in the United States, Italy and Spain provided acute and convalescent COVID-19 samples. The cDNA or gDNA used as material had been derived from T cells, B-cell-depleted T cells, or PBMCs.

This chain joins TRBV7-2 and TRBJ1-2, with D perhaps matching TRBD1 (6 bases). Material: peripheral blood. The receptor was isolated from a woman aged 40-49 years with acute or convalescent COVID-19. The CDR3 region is CASSFIGQGGYTF. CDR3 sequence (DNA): TGTGCCAGCAGCTTTATCGGGCAGGGGGGCTACACCTTC. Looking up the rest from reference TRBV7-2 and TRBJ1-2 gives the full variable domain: GAGVSQSPSNKVTEKGKDVELRCDPISGHTALYWYRQSLGQGLEFLIYFQGNSAPDKSGLPSDRFSAERTGGSVSTLTIQRTQQEDSAVYLCASSFIGQGGYTFGSGTRLTVV.